Below, 26 T cell receptor beta chains from the same sample are listed, as sequenced in a study of early stage breast cancer tumors. Only in-frame clones appear in the TCRdb table, and some are missing; sequencing was by immunoSEQ multiplex PCR. The sample shows about 63,000 clones, over 65% of them seen only once. The sequencing sample was made of blood. The receptors shown here come from a person aged 25-39 years with breast cancer.

V gene TRBV5-1 combines with J gene TRBJ2-1, with 9 nucleotides matching TRBD2. The trim removed 0 bases at V and 5 bases at J, leaving 6 bases unmatched. The CDR3 consists of 16 residues. Per the germline V gene, CDR1 is SGHRS and CDR2 is YFSETQ. CDR3 loop: CASSLAPTSGDNEQFF. In DNA, the CDR3 is TGCGCCAGCAGCTTGGCCCCGACTAGCGGAGACAATGAGCAGTTCTTC. The whole variable domain, filled in from reference TRBV5-1 and TRBJ2-1, reads KAGVTQTPRYLIKTRGQQVTLSCSPISGHRSVSWYQQTPGQGLQFLFEYFSETQRNKGNFPGRFSGRQFSNSRSEMNVSTLELGDSALYLCASSLAPTSGDNEQFFGPGTRLTVL.

The chain employs TRBV4-1 and TRBJ1-5, with D possibly matching TRBD1 (5 bases). The CDR3 covers 14 residues. Per germline, CDR1 MGHRA and CDR2 YSYEKL. Trimming cost V 4 bases and J 0 bases, with 7 bases left between them. The CDR3 loop reads CASSLGVSNQPQHF. DNA for the CDR3: TGCGCCAGCAGCCTAGGGGTTAGCAATCAGCCCCAGCATTTT.

This sequence joins TRBV5-6 and TRBJ1-2; D is uncertain. The CDR3 contains 14 residues. Deletions cut 3 bases from V and 1 base from J, with 10 bases between. In germline, CDR1 is SGHDT, CDR2 YYEEEE. CDR3 in amino acids: CASSSVTVNYGYTF. CDR3 DNA sequence: TGTGCCAGCAGCTCCGTGACCGTTAACTATGGCTACACCTTC.

The chain employs TRBV11-2 and TRBJ1-1; D perhaps matches TRBD1 (5 bases). Germline-derived CDR1 and CDR2 are SGHAT and FQNNGV. This CDR3 is 15 amino acids long. Between the trimmed V and J ends, which lost 2 bases and 4 bases, there was a span of 14 bases. The CDR3 reads CASSLRSTGGTEAFF. The CDR3 DNA follows: TGTGCCAGCAGCTTACGAAGCACGGGGGGCACTGAAGCTTTCTTT. Full variable domain (outside the CDR3, taken from reference TRBV11-2 and TRBJ1-1): EAGVAQSPRYKIIEKRQSVAFWCNPISGHATLYWYQQILGQGPKLLIQFQNNGVVDDSQLPKDRFSAERLKGVDSTLKIQPAKLEDSAVYLCASSLRSTGGTEAFFGQGTRLTVV.

The rearrangement joins TRBV6-5 to TRBJ2-7, with TRBD2 matching 11 bases. Germline loops: CDR1 MNHEY, CDR2 SVGAGI. The V gene end was trimmed by 6 bases and the J gene end by 4 bases; junction bases not matched to a gene: 5. The CDR3 totals 14 residues. CDR3 sequence: CASSPTSGSYEQYF. The CDR3 nucleotides read TGTGCCAGCAGCCCCACTAGCGGGAGTTACGAGCAGTACTTC.

The genes are TRBV4-3 and TRBJ2-1; 8 bases match TRBD2. The CDR3 is made up of 17 amino acids. Trimming removed 0 bases from V and 7 bases from J; junction bases left unmatched: 11. Germline lookup yields CDR1 LGHNA and CDR2 YSLEER. CDR3 sequence reads: CASSQDPMGTRGNEQFF. DNA for the CDR3: TGCGCCAGCAGCCAAGATCCCATGGGGACTAGGGGTAATGAGCAGTTCTTC.

The chain uses TRBV30 and TRBJ2-7, with D uncertain. V lost 8 bases and J 2 bases, leaving 13 bases between the germline ends. The CDR3 runs to 12 residues. The germline gives CDR1 GTSNPN, CDR2 SVGIG (reference sequence). The CDR3 region is CARETSTYEQYF. The CDR3 DNA reads TGTGCCAGAGAGACAAGCACCTACGAGCAGTACTTC. Full variable domain (outside the CDR3, taken from reference TRBV30 and TRBJ2-7): SQTIHQWPATLVQPVGSPLSLECTVEGTSNPNLYWYRQAAGRGLQLLFYSVGIGQISSEVPQNLSASRPQDRQFILSSKKLLLSDSGFYLCARETSTYEQYFGPGTRLTVT.

The chain combines TRBV14 with TRBJ2-7; no firm D call. Germline CDR1 reads SGHDN; CDR2 reads FVKESK. The CDR3 extends over 14 amino acids. Trimming took off 2 bases at V and 0 bases at J, with 8 bases between the two ends. CDR3 amino acids: CASSQYLSSYEQYF. The CDR3, as DNA: TGTGCCAGCAGCCAATACCTAAGCTCCTACGAGCAGTACTTC. Based on the CDR3 plus reference TRBV14 and TRBJ2-7, the full variable domain is EAGVTQFPSHSVIEKGQTVTLRCDPISGHDNLYWYRRVMGKEIKFLLHFVKESKQDESGMPNNRFLAERTGGTYSTLKVQPAELEDSGVYFCASSQYLSSYEQYFGPGTRLTVT.

The V call is TRBV30, the J call TRBJ1-2; D gene uncertain. Germline assignment: CDR1 GTSNPN and CDR2 SVGIG (reference sequence). This CDR3 is built from 13 residues. The V end was cut by 2 bases, the J end by 2 bases, with 9 bases between. CDR3: CAWSLALNYGYTF. The CDR3, as DNA: TGTGCCTGGAGTTTGGCCCTCAACTATGGCTACACCTTC.

The CDR3 reads CASGEKGVSGNTIYF. DNA for the CDR3: TGTGCCAGCGGCGAGAAGGGAGTATCTGGAAACACCATATATTTT. The rearrangement joins TRBV7-9 to TRBJ1-3; D is ambiguous. CDR1 is SEHNR and CDR2 is FQNEAQ in the germline V gene (reference sequence). V gave up 8 bases and J gave up 1 base, with 15 bases separating them. This CDR3 is built from 15 residues.

This chain links TRBV2 with TRBJ1-5; the D gene is possibly TRBD1 (6 bases). This CDR3 is 15 amino acids long. The V gene's germline CDR1 is SNHLY and CDR2 FYNNEI. V was shortened by 6 bases and J by 2 bases, with 14 bases between the two germline ends. The CDR3 sequence: CASRLDRQGNQPQHF. For the CDR3, the DNA is TGTGCCAGCAGACTCGATAGACAGGGCAATCAGCCCCAGCATTTT.

The chain uses TRBV29-1 and TRBJ2-7; D remains ambiguous. The CDR3 has 13 amino acids. Germline V lookup: CDR1 SQVTM, CDR2 ANQGSEA. The ends were cut back, 1 base at V and 1 base at J, with 8 bases in the middle. CDR3 loop: CSVEAPGSYEQYF. The CDR3 DNA sequence: TGCAGCGTTGAAGCGCCCGGTTCCTACGAGCAGTACTTC.

The V gene is TRBV12-5, the J gene TRBJ1-1, with D hard to call. The CDR3 has 13 residues. Per germline, CDR1 LGHNT and CDR2 FRNRAP. Trimming took off 2 bases at V and 3 bases at J, with 7 bases between the two ends. The CDR3 protein is CASGLRWDTEAFF. The CDR3 DNA follows: TGTGCTAGTGGTTTGCGGTGGGACACTGAAGCTTTCTTT.

V gene TRBV5-4 combines with J gene TRBJ2-5; 11 nucleotides align to TRBD2. Germline V gene data show CDR1 as SGHNT and CDR2 as YYREEE (reference sequence). V dropped 4 bases and J dropped 5; count of bases not matched to a gene: 10. CDR3 length: 16 amino acids. The CDR3 DNA reads as TGTGCCAGCAGCAGACGACTAGCGGGACAAGTGGAGACCCAGTACTTC. Translation gives CASSRRLAGQVETQYF.

The gene calls are TRBV7-6 and TRBJ2-5; D uncertain. V lost 5 bases to trimming and J lost 10 bases, with 11 bases between them. The CDR3 contains 11 residues. The germline gives CDR1 SGHVS, CDR2 FNYEAQ. The chain's CDR3 is CASSVGGNQYF. DNA of the CDR3: TGTGCCAGCAGCGTCGGTGGGAACCAGTACTTC.

V and J are TRBV27 and TRBJ2-2; 13 positions match TRBD2. Germline trimming cut 8 bases from V and 4 bases from J; bases unmatched to any gene: 1. CDR1 and CDR2 from the germline V gene are MNHEY and SMNVEV (reference sequence). The CDR3 extends over 14 amino acids. CDR3 in amino acids: CASRTSGGTGELFF. CDR3 nucleotides: TGTGCCAGCCGGACTAGCGGGGGCACCGGGGAGCTGTTTTTT.

CDR3 residues: CASSQTEEGFYGYTF. For the CDR3, the DNA is TGTGCCAGCTCACAGACAGAAGAGGGGTTCTATGGCTACACCTTC. The chain carries TRBV18 and TRBJ1-2; possible D gene TRBD1, 5 bases. Trimming stripped 4 bases from V and 4 bases from J, with 16 bases between. The CDR3 has 15 residues. Germline CDR1 and CDR2: KGHSH and LQKENI.

This chain connects TRBV7-8 to TRBJ2-1; 13 nucleotides match TRBD2. V dropped 5 bases and J dropped 8; count of bases not matched to a gene: 9. The germline CDR1 and CDR2 sequences are SGHVS and FQNEAQ. The CDR3 contains 16 residues. In nucleotides, the CDR3 is TGTGCCAGCAGCGCCCGGACTAGCGGGAGAAGGGATGAGCAGTTCTTC. Protein product: CASSARTSGRRDEQFF.

The chain is built from TRBV5-4 and TRBJ2-2, with 7 bases aligning to TRBD2. This CDR3 contains 18 residues. From germline, CDR1 is SGHNT and CDR2 YYREEE (reference sequence). V shed 6 bases, J shed 1 base, and the junction held 15 bases outside the gene matches. The CDR3 DNA is TGTGCCAGCACCTGGGGACCCGGGCTAGCGGTGAACACCGGGGAGCTGTTTTTT. Its translation is CASTWGPGLAVNTGELFF.

This clone turned up a few times. The chain joins TRBV4-2 to TRBJ2-7; a possible D gene is TRBD1 (6 bases). In germline, CDR1 is LGHNA, CDR2 YNFKEQ. V dropped 3 bases and J dropped 1 base, with 10 bases sitting between them. This CDR3 has 14 residues. The CDR3 region is CASSHGQISYEQYF. Here the CDR3 DNA reads TGTGCCAGCAGCCATGGACAGATATCCTACGAGCAGTACTTC.

The V and J genes are TRBV14 and TRBJ2-5, with D maybe TRBD1 (6 bases). The length of the CDR3 is 14 residues. Between the trimmed V and J ends, which lost 4 bases and 0 bases, there was a span of 9 bases. CDR1 is SGHDN, CDR2 FVKESK, per germline. In DNA, the CDR3 is TGTGCCAGCAGCCTAACAGGGTACCAAGAGACCCAGTACTTC. It is translated as CASSLTGYQETQYF.

The V gene is TRBV7-8, the J gene TRBJ2-7; 11 bases are a match to TRBD2. The length of the CDR3 is 18 residues. The V segment lost 0 bases and the J segment 1 base; nucleotides outside the gene matches: 8. Germline values: CDR1 SGHVS, CDR2 FQNEAQ. As DNA, the CDR3 is TGTGCCAGCAGCTTAGCAGGGACTAGCGGCACTAGGTCCTACGAGCAGTACTTC. Protein: CASSLAGTSGTRSYEQYF.

The J gene is TRBJ2-3, the V gene TRBV5-1; D may match TRBD1 or TRBD2 (5 bases each). The CDR3 loop spans 18 amino acids. Trimming removed 4 bases from V and 2 bases from J, with 23 bases in between. Germline CDR1 SGHRS, CDR2 YFSETQ. DNA for the CDR3: TGCGCCAGCAGCCCGGGACGAGTCAGGGTGCAAACCACAGATACGCAGTATTTT. Translated, it gives CASSPGRVRVQTTDTQYF.

The V and J genes are TRBV7-9 and TRBJ2-1; no definite D call. From germline, CDR1 is SEHNR and CDR2 FQNEAQ (reference sequence). The CDR3 totals 15 residues. V lost 4 bases, J lost 8 bases, and 18 bases lay in between. CDR3 nucleotides: TGTGCCAGCAGCTGGAGCCTTGACCCCCGGGATGAGCAGTTCTTC. It specifies CASSWSLDPRDEQFF.

The rearrangement links TRBV11-3 to TRBJ2-1; 8 nucleotides align to TRBD1. V was pared by 1 base and J by 2 bases, with 10 bases of the junction left unmatched. The CDR3 is 18 residues long. The germline V gene encodes CDR1 SGHNT and CDR2 YENEEA. CDR3 nucleotides: TGTGCCAGCAGCTTAGCCGTGATGGCAGGGGGCGCCTACAATGAGCAGTTCTTC. Translated: CASSLAVMAGGAYNEQFF.

J is TRBJ2-2 and V is TRBV6-1; D remains ambiguous. From germline, CDR1 is MNHNS and CDR2 SASEGT. V lost 4 bases and J 8 bases, leaving 17 bases between the germline ends. The CDR3 runs to 15 residues. CDR3 loop: CASSAITEGAGELFF. The CDR3 DNA reads as TGTGCCAGCAGTGCCATCACCGAAGGAGCAGGGGAGCTGTTTTTT.